The next 21 T cell receptor beta chains were all read from a single sample in a study of PD-1 blockade in classical Hodgkin lymphoma (TCRdb year 2020). To prepare the library, the immunoSEQ multiplex PCR assay was applied. The immuneACCESS repertoire file appears here via TCRdb, limited to in-frame rearrangements. These files lack a portion of the clones; in checked studies, under half of the deficit traces to unresolved V genes, and the cause of the others is not known. The sample includes some 100,000 clones, with just under 95% observed a single time. The ten largest make up over 2.5% of the sample. The time point label here, explained by the study, means: cycle 1 day 1 (C1D1), immediately before nivolumab initiation. Every trial patient had relapsed after autologous stem cell transplantation, and cohorts A, B and C differed in prior brentuximab vedotin exposure. The source material was peripheral blood mononuclear cells (PBMCs), sampled at baseline. These receptor sequences come from a human donor with classical Hodgkin lymphoma.

The chain couples TRBV7-3 to TRBJ1-1; no firm D call. The CDR3 has 14 amino acids. The germline V and J ends were trimmed by 2 bases and 4 bases, with 11 bases remaining between them. Per the germline V gene, CDR1 is SGHTA and CDR2 is FQGTGA. The CDR3 bases are TGTGCCAGCAGCTTAGGCCAGGAAGCCACTGAAGCTTTCTTT. Its translation is CASSLGQEATEAFF. The full variable domain, rest sourced from reference TRBV7-3 and TRBJ1-1, is GAGVSQTPSNKVTEKGKYVELRCDPISGHTALYWYRQSLGQGPEFLIYFQGTGAADDSGLPNDRFFAVRPEGSVSTLKIQRTERGDSAVYLCASSLGQEATEAFFGQGTRLTVV.

V usage is TRBV4-1 and J usage is TRBJ2-3, with no clear D. Germline-derived CDR1 and CDR2 are MGHRA and YSYEKL. The CDR3 is made up of 14 amino acids. The V gene lost 0 bases and the J gene lost 11 bases, with 15 bases spanning the gap. The CDR3 DNA sequence: TGCGCCAGCAGCCAAGATGGAGCGTCCATAGGGCAGTATTTT. Encoded protein: CASSQDGASIGQYF.

The rearrangement links TRBV10-3 to TRBJ1-1, with 7 bases matching TRBD1. With 4 bases clipped from V and 2 bases from J, the junction kept 7 bases outside the gene matches. The germline gives CDR1 ENHRY, CDR2 SYGVKD. This CDR3 spans 15 amino acids. CDR3: CAISAPGTVNTEAFF. In DNA form, the CDR3 reads TGTGCCATCAGTGCCCCCGGGACAGTCAACACTGAAGCTTTCTTT.

About this clone: The same CDR3 can be traced to other DNA sequences in this sample. The chain joins TRBV6-1 to TRBJ2-7; 11 bases are a match to TRBD2. Germline CDR1 and CDR2: MNHNS and SASEGT. V was pared by 1 base and J by 2 bases, with 1 base of the junction left unmatched. The CDR3 contains 15 residues. This CDR3 is CASSEGLAGPYEQYF. CDR3 DNA sequence: TGTGCCAGCAGTGAAGGACTAGCGGGACCCTACGAGCAGTACTTC.

Here the CDR3 reads CASSPGPRAGVGETQYF. The CDR3 DNA reads as TGTGCCAGCTCACCCGGACCCCGGGCCGGGGTTGGAGAGACCCAGTACTTC. V and J are TRBV18 and TRBJ2-5, with D possibly being TRBD2 (5 bases). Looked up from germline, CDR1 is KGHSH and CDR2 is LQKENI. This CDR3 has 17 residues. Between the trimmed V and J ends, which lost 3 bases and 4 bases, there was a span of 21 bases.

This rearrangement joins TRBV10-2 to TRBJ2-4; D unresolved. The germline gives CDR1 WSHSY, CDR2 SAAADI. The CDR3 length is 14 residues. The V end lost 3 bases, the J end lost 0 bases, and 6 bases lay between the germline ends. The chain's CDR3 is CASSERLAKNIQYF. For the CDR3, the DNA is TGCGCCAGCAGTGAAAGGTTAGCCAAAAACATTCAGTACTTC.

The genes are TRBV5-1 and TRBJ2-5; a possible D gene is TRBD1 (5 bases). The CDR3 consists of 14 residues. V gave up 0 bases and J gave up 2 bases, with 8 bases separating them. Germline CDR1 and CDR2: SGHRS and YFSETQ. The CDR3 here is CASSLAGSQETQYF. The DNA for the CDR3 is TGCGCCAGCAGCTTGGCAGGGTCTCAAGAGACCCAGTACTTC.

Written as DNA, the CDR3 is TGTGCCAGCAGTCGGACAGGGAACGAGCAGTACTTC. Protein: CASSRTGNEQYF. The chain recombines TRBV27 with TRBJ2-5; TRBD1 matches 8 bases. The J call may be mistaken, given a closer DNA end match to TRBJ2-7. This CDR3 has 12 residues. The V gene's germline CDR1 is MNHEY and CDR2 SMNVEV (reference sequence).

The chain recombines TRBV9 with TRBJ1-2; D not certain. Trimming removed 3 bases at V and 3 bases at J, with 12 bases between. This CDR3 is 14 amino acids long. Germline lookup yields CDR1 SGDLS and CDR2 YYNGEE. CDR3 sequence: CASSATPQDYGYTF. For the CDR3, the DNA is TGTGCCAGCAGCGCCACGCCCCAGGACTATGGCTACACCTTC.

The chain combines TRBV13 with TRBJ2-7, with D perhaps matching TRBD1 (6 bases). V shed 3 bases and J shed 2 bases, with 14 bases lying between them. The germline V gene encodes CDR1 PRHDT and CDR2 FYEKMQ (reference sequence). This CDR3 is 15 amino acids long. CDR3 nucleotide sequence: TGTGCCAGCAGCTTCGGTAGCCAGGGGCCCTACGAGCAGTACTTC. Translating gives CASSFGSQGPYEQYF.

The chain joins TRBV28 to TRBJ2-7, with 7 bases matching TRBD2. V trimming: 5 bases; J trimming: 3 bases; junction bases outside the gene matches: 16. Germline V lookup: CDR1 MDHEN, CDR2 SYDVKM. This CDR3 has 17 residues. This CDR3 reads CASSLPSGPSGGYEQYF. CDR3 coding DNA: TGTGCCAGCAGTCTACCCTCCGGCCCTAGCGGAGGCTACGAGCAGTACTTC.

V gene TRBV30 combines with J gene TRBJ2-3; unclear D gene. The germline CDR1 and CDR2 sequences are GTSNPN and SVGIG (reference sequence). The V and J ends lost 4 bases and 7 bases respectively, with 9 bases between them. This CDR3 region has 11 residues. DNA of the CDR3: TGTGCCTGGATCGACGGCTATACGCAGTATTTT. Its protein is CAWIDGYTQYF.

This sequence joins TRBV7-9 and TRBJ2-5, with TRBD2 matching 14 bases. Germline assignment: CDR1 SEHNR and CDR2 FQNEAQ (reference sequence). J lost 4 bases, V lost 3 bases, and 7 bases had no gene match. The CDR3 length is 17 residues. CDR3 bases: TGTGCCAGCAGCTTGACTAGCGGGAGGGCGGTGGGAGAGACCCAGTACTTC. This codes for CASSLTSGRAVGETQYF.

V and J are TRBV7-9 and TRBJ2-3; TRBD1 matches 11 bases. Looked up from germline, CDR1 is SEHNR and CDR2 is FQNEAQ (reference sequence). V lost 4 bases, J lost 2 bases, and 5 bases stayed unmatched. CDR3 length equals 16 residues. CDR3 protein: CASSSGTGGNTDTQYF. The CDR3 nucleotides are TGTGCCAGCAGCTCCGGGACAGGGGGAAACACAGATACGCAGTATTTT.

The chain combines TRBV10-3 with TRBJ2-6; 10 bases match TRBD1. V lost 4 bases, J lost 4 bases, and 4 bases stayed unmatched. Per germline, CDR1 ENHRY and CDR2 SYGVKD. The CDR3 loop spans 16 amino acids. The CDR3 DNA is TGTGCCATCAGTGGACAGGGGGCGTCCGGGGCCAACGTCCTGACTTTC. Translation gives CAISGQGASGANVLTF.

The V gene is TRBV27, the J gene TRBJ1-2; 8 bases map to TRBD1. Germline loops: CDR1 MNHEY, CDR2 SMNVEV (reference sequence). The V and J ends lost 5 bases and 4 bases, in that order; junction bases with no gene match: 9. The CDR3 extends over 15 amino acids. The CDR3 bases are TGTGCCAGCAGTACGAGGGACAGGACGGGCTATGGCTACACCTTC. This sequence encodes CASSTRDRTGYGYTF.

This clone has a single count. The gene calls are TRBV6-5 and TRBJ1-1; no firm D call. V was cut by 6 bases and J by 0 bases, with 8 bases left in between. The CDR3 sequence is 13 residues long. The germline V gene encodes CDR1 MNHEY and CDR2 SVGAGI. This chain's CDR3 is CASSDTLNTEAFF. CDR3 bases: TGTGCCAGCAGCGACACACTGAACACTGAAGCTTTCTTT.

The V and J genes are TRBV7-2 and TRBJ2-2, with TRBD1 as a possible D gene (5 bases). The germline V gene encodes CDR1 SGHTA and CDR2 FQGNSA. V lost 3 bases to trimming and J lost 2 bases, with 10 bases between them. The CDR3 loop spans 15 amino acids. The DNA of the CDR3 is TGTGCCAGCAGCTTCACTGGACACAACACCGGGGAGCTGTTTTTT. Amino acid sequence: CASSFTGHNTGELFF. The full variable domain, with the rest looked up from reference TRBV7-2 and TRBJ2-2, is GAGVSQSPSNKVTEKGKDVELRCDPISGHTALYWYRQSLGQGLEFLIYFQGNSAPDKSGLPSDRFSAERTGGSVSTLTIQRTQQEDSAVYLCASSFTGHNTGELFFGEGSRLTVL.

This clone was detected only a few times. This rearrangement joins TRBV19 to TRBJ1-1, with D unresolved. This CDR3 comprises 14 residues. The V and J ends lost 3 bases and 3 bases respectively, with 11 bases between them. Germline CDR1 and CDR2: LNHDA and SQIVND (reference sequence). The CDR3 DNA sequence: TGTGCCAGTAGTATTGCGTGGGGATACACTGAAGCTTTCTTT. Amino acids: CASSIAWGYTEAFF.

The J gene is TRBJ2-3, the V gene TRBV5-1; weak D call: TRBD2 (6 bases). The CDR3 spans 14 residues. V shed 0 bases and J shed 4 bases, with 9 bases lying between them. Germline V CDR1 and CDR2: SGHRS, YFSETQ. The chain's CDR3 is CASSLGLVSDTQYF. CDR3 bases: TGCGCCAGCAGCTTGGGACTAGTATCAGATACGCAGTATTTT.

The chain links TRBV4-2 to TRBJ2-2, with 8 bases aligning to TRBD2. Germline V gene lookup returns CDR1 LGHNA and CDR2 YNFKEQ. Trimming removed 4 bases from V and 4 bases from J; junction bases left unmatched: 5. The CDR3 runs to 15 residues. DNA of the CDR3: TGTGCCAGCAGCCCCCGAAGCGGGGGCACCGGGGAGCTGTTTTTT. Amino acid sequence: CASSPRSGGTGELFF.